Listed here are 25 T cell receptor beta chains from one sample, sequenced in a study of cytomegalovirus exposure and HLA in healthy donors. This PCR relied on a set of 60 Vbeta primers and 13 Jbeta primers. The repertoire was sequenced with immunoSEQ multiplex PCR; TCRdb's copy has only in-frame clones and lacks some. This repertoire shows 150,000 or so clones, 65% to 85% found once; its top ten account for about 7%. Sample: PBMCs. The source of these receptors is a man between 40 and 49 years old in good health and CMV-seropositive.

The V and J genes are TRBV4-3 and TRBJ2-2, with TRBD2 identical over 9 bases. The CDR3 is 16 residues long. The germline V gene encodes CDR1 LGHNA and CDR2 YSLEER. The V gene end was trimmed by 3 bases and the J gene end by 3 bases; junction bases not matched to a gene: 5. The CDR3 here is CASSHLAGADTGELFF. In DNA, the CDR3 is TGCGCCAGCAGCCATTTAGCGGGGGCAGACACCGGGGAGCTGTTTTTT.

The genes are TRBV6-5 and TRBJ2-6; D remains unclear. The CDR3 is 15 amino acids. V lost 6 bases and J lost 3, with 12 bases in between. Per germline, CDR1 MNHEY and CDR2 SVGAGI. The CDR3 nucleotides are TGTGCCAGCAGCCCCGCCTTCGGTGGGGCCAACGTCCTGACTTTC. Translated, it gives CASSPAFGGANVLTF.

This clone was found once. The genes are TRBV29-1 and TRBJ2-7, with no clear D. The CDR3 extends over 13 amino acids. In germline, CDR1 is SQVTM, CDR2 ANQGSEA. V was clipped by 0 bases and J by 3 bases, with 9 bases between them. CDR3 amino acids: CSVEDPPYYEQYF. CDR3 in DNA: TGCAGCGTTGAAGATCCCCCCTACTACGAGCAGTACTTC.

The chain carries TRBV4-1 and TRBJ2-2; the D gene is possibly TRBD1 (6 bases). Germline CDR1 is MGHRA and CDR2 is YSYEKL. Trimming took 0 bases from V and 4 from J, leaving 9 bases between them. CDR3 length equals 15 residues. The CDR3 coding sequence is TGCGCCAGCAGCCAAGATCGAGGGGGCACCGGGGAGCTGTTTTTT. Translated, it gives CASSQDRGGTGELFF.

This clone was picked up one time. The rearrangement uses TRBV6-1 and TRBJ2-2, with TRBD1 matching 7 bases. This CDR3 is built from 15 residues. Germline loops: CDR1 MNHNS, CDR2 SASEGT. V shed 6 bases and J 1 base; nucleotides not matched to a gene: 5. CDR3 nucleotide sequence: TGTGCCAGCAGAGCCGGGACAGTGAACACCGGGGAGCTGTTTTTT. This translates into CASRAGTVNTGELFF.

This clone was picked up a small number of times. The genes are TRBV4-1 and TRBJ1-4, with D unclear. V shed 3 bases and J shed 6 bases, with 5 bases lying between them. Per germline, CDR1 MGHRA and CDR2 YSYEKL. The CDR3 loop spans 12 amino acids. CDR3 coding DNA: TGCGCCAGCAGCCACCCTTATGAAAAACTGTTTTTT. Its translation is CASSHPYEKLFF.

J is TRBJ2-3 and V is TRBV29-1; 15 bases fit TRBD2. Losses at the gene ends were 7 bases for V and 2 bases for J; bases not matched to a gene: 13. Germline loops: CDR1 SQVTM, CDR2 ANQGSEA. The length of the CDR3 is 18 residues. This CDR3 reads CSAIPGGLAGGPTDTQYF. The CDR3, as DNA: TGCAGCGCGATACCCGGCGGACTAGCGGGGGGGCCCACAGATACGCAGTATTTT.

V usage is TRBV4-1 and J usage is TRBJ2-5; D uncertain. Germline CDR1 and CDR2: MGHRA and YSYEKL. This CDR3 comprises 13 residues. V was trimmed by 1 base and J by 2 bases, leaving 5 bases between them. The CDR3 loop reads CASSQVRQETQYF. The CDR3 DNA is TGCGCCAGCAGCCAAGTGAGGCAAGAGACCCAGTACTTC.

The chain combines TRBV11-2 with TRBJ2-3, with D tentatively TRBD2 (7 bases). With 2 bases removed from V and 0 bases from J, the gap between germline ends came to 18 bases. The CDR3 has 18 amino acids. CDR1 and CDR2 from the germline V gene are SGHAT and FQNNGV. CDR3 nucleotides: TGTGCCAGCAGCTTAAATAAAGGGGGGGATACTAGCACAGATACGCAGTATTTT. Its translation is CASSLNKGGDTSTDTQYF.

The CDR3 bases are TGTGCCAGCAGTGAAGTTCTGGGAGCCGAGCAGTACTTC. Residues: CASSEVLGAEQYF. The chain employs TRBV6-1 and TRBJ2-7; D might be TRBD2 (5 bases). Trimming shortened V by 1 base and J by 6 bases, and 10 bases separated the two germline ends. CDR3 size: 13 residues. CDR1 is MNHNS and CDR2 is SASEGT in the germline V gene.

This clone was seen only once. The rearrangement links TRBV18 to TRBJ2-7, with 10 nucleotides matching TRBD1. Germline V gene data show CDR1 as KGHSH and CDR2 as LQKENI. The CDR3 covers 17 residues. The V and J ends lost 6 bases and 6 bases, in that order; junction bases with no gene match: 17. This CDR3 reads CASSQAGGQGKSGEQYF. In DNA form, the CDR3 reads TGTGCCAGCTCCCAAGCAGGGGGACAGGGGAAGTCCGGCGAGCAGTACTTC.

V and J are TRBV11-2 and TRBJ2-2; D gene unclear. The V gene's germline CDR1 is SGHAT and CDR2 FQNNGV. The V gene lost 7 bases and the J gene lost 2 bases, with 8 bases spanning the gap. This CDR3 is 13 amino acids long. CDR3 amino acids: CASIRLNTGELFF. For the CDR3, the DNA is TGTGCCAGCATCAGACTTAACACCGGGGAGCTGTTTTTT.

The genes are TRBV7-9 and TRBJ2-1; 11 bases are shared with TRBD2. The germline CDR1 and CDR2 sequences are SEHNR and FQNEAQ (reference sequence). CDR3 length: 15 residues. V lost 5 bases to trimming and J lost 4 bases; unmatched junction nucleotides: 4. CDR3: CASSPSGGPYNEQFF. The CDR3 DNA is TGTGCCAGCAGCCCTAGCGGGGGGCCTTACAATGAGCAGTTCTTC. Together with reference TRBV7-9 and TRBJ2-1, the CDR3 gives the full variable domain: DTGVSQNPRHKITKRGQNVTFRCDPISEHNRLYWYRQTLGQGPEFLTYFQNEAQLEKSRLLSDRFSAERPKGSFSTLEIQRTEQGDSAMYLCASSPSGGPYNEQFFGPGTRLTVL.

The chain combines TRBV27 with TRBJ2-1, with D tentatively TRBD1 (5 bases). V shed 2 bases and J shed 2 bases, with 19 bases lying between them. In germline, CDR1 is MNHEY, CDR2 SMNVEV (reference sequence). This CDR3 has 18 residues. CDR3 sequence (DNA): TGTGCCAGCAGTTTAGCCCTGGACACCCTCAGAACCTACAATGAGCAGTTCTTC. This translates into CASSLALDTLRTYNEQFF.

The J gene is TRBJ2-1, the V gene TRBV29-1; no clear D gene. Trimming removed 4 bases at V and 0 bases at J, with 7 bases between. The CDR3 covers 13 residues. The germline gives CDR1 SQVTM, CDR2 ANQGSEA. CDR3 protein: CSVVDGSYNEQFF. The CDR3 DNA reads TGCAGCGTTGTAGACGGCTCCTACAATGAGCAGTTCTTC.

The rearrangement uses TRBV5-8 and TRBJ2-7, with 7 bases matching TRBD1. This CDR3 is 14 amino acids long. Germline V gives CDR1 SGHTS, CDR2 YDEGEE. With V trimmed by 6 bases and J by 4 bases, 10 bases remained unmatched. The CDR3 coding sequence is TGTGCCAGCACCGAGGGGGCCGGATTTTACGAGCAGTACTTC. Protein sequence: CASTEGAGFYEQYF.

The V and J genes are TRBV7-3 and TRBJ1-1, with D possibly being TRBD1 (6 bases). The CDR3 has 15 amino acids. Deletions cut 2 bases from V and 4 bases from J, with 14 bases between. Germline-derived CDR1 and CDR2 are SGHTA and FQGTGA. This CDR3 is CASSLYGGQGTEAFF. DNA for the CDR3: TGTGCCAGCAGCTTATACGGGGGGCAGGGCACTGAAGCTTTCTTT.

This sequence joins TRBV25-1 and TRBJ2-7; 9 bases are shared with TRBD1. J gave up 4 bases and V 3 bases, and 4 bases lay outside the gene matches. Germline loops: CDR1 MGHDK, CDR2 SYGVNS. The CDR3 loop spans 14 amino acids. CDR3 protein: CASSETGGSYEQYF. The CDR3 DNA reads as TGTGCCAGCAGTGAGACAGGGGGGTCTTACGAGCAGTACTTC.

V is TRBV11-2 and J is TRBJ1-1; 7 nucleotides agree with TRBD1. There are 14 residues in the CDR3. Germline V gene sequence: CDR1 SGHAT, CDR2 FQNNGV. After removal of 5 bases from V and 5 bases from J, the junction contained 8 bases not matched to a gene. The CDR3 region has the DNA TGTGCCAGCAGCGGAAAGGGGGCTCGAACTGAAGCTTTCTTT. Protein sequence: CASSGKGARTEAFF.

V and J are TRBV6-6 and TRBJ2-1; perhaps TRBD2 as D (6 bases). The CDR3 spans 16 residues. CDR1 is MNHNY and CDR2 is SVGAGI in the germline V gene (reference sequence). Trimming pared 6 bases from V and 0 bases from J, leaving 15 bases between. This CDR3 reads CASSTGLPSSYNEQFF. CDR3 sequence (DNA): TGTGCCAGCAGCACGGGACTCCCCAGCTCCTACAATGAGCAGTTCTTC.

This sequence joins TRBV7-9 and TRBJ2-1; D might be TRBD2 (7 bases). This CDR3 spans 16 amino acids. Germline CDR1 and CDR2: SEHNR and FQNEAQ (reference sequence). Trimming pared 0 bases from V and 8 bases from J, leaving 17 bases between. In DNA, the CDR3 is TGTGCCAGCAGCTTAGCGGGAAGGGGGGGCCCCGATGAGCAGTTCTTC. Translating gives CASSLAGRGGPDEQFF. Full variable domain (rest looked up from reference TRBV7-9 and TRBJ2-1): DTGVSQNPRHKITKRGQNVTFRCDPISEHNRLYWYRQTLGQGPEFLTYFQNEAQLEKSRLLSDRFSAERPKGSFSTLEIQRTEQGDSAMYLCASSLAGRGGPDEQFFGPGTRLTVL.

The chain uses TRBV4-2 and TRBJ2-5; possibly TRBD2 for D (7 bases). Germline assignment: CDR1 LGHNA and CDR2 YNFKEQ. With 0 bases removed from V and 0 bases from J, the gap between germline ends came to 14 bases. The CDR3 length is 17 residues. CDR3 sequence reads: CASSQDGGGGDQETQYF. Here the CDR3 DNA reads TGTGCCAGCAGCCAAGATGGCGGGGGCGGGGACCAAGAGACCCAGTACTTC.

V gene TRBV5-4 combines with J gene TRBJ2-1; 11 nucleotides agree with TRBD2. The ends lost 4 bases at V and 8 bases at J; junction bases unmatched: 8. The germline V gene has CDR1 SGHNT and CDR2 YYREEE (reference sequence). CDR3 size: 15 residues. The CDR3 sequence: CASSPRLAGMDEQFF. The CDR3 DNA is TGTGCCAGCAGCCCCCGACTAGCGGGGATGGATGAGCAGTTCTTC.

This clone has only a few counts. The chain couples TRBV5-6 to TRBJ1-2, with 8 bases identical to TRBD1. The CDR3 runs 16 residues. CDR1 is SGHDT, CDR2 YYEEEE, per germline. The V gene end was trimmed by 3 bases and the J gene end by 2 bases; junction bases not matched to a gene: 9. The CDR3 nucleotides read TGTGCCAGCAGCTGGACCGACAGGGGCTTCAACTATGGCTACACCTTC. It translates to CASSWTDRGFNYGYTF.

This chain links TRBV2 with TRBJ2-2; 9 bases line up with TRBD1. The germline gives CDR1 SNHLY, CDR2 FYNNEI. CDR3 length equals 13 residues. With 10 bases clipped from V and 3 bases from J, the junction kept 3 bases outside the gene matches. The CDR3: CATTGGYTGELFF. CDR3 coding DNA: TGTGCCACCACAGGGGGCTACACCGGGGAGCTGTTTTTT.